This T cell receptor beta chain comes out of a study of cytomegalovirus exposure and HLA in healthy donors. Study-wide findings and caveats: Confirmation in vitro established that three CMV-associated chains were specific for CMV antigens.

Comment on this clone: No antigen is known for it.

Some clones are missing from TCRdb's copy, which holds only in-frame ones; the method was immunoSEQ multiplex PCR. The sample includes approximately 54,000 clones, approximately 89% of them seen just once. This TCR was recovered from a woman between 18 and 29 years old in good health and CMV-seropositive. Sequencing input: PBMCs.

The CDR3 nucleotides are TGTGCCAGCAGCCAAGATTCTAGAAGCGGGGGGCCGAGGACAGATACGCAGTATTTT. This translates into CASSQDSRSGGPRTDTQYF. This chain uses TRBV4-2 with TRBJ2-3, with 9 bases lining up with TRBD2. Germline loops: CDR1 LGHNA, CDR2 YNFKEQ. With 0 bases clipped from V and 3 bases from J, the junction kept 13 bases outside the gene matches. CDR3 length: 19 amino acids.